The clone carrying this T cell receptor (beta chain) was counted ten times or more. V trimming: 6 bases; J trimming: 5 bases; junction bases outside the gene matches: 5. The CDR3 spans 13 residues. Germline lookup yields CDR1 MNHEY and CDR2 SVGEGT. This entry comes from a study of regulatory T cells in long-lasting Graves disease. Time point specified: newly diagnosed GD, antithyroid drugs for less than 3 months. Making the TCR library involved RNA that had been extracted from PBMCs. Libraries of TCR beta came from iRepertoire HTBI primers plus Arm-PCR of CDR3 regions. TCRdb analysed the multiplex PCR reads with MiXCR anew, one entry per CDR3 protein. Among about 400,000 distinct CDR3 sequences listed, around 15% were seen once.

The V and J genes are TRBV6-2 or TRBV6-3 and TRBJ1-1, with 8 positions matching TRBD1. The sample here was peripheral blood mononuclear cells (PBMCs), taken at new diagnosis, from a patient treated with antithyroid drugs. The clonotype comes from a female donor with Graves disease. CDR3 sequence: CASRFRQGTEAFF. The DNA of the CDR3 is TGTGCCAGCAGATTTCGACAGGGGACTGAAGCTTTCTTT.